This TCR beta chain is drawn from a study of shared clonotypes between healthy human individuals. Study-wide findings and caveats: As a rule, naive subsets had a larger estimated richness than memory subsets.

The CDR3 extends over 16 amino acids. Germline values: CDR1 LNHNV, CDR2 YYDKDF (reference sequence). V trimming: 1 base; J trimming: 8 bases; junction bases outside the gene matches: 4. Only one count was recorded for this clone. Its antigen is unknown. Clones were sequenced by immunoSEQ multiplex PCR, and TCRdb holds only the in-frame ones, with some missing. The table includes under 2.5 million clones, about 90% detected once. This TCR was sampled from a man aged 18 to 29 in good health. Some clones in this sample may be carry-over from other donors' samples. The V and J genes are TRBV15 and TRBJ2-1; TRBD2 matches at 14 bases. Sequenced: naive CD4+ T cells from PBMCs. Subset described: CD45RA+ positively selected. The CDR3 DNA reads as TGTGCCACCAGCAGAGTTGGGACTAGCGGGAGTCATGAGCAGTTCTTC. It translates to CATSRVGTSGSHEQFF.